One and the same sample provided the 32 T cell receptor beta chains below, sequenced in a study of T cell responses to AZD1222 COVID-19 vaccine (dated by TCRdb to 2020 to 2022). The time point tag for this specimen amounts to: baseline before first vaccination. Receptor libraries were prepared by the immunoSEQ multiplex PCR assay. TCRdb holds this immuneACCESS table with in-frame rearrangements only. Some clones are missing; in checked studies, unresolved V genes explain under half, and the rest has no known cause. For this sample there are 150,000 to 200,000 clones; 91% appear just once. The top ten hold about 1.9% of the sample. The sample here was peripheral blood, taken on day 0 of AZD1222 vaccination. The receptors derive from an adult in good health.

The rearrangement links TRBV10-3 to TRBJ2-2; TRBD2 matches at 14 bases. V shed 10 bases, J shed 2 bases, and the junction held 3 bases outside the gene matches. The CDR3 contains 15 residues. CDR1 and CDR2 from the germline V gene are ENHRY and SYGVKD. The CDR3 sequence is CATGLAGENTGELFF. The CDR3 DNA reads as TGTGCCACGGGACTAGCGGGGGAAAACACCGGGGAGCTGTTTTTT.

The rearrangement uses TRBV30 and TRBJ1-1; the D gene is possibly TRBD1 (5 bases). Germline CDR1 and CDR2: GTSNPN and SVGIG (reference sequence). The CDR3 has 15 residues. V lost 1 base to trimming and J lost 0 bases, with 12 bases between them. The CDR3 is CAWSAPDRMNTEAFF. DNA of the CDR3: TGTGCCTGGAGTGCCCCCGACAGAATGAACACTGAAGCTTTCTTT.

CDR3 DNA sequence: TGTGCCAGCAGCGGGACGTGGAACACTGAAGCTTTCTTT. Translation gives CASSGTWNTEAFF. This rearrangement joins TRBV28 to TRBJ1-1, with a weak D call TRBD1 (5 bases). Deletions cut 6 bases from V and 1 base from J, with 9 bases between. The V gene's germline CDR1 is MDHEN and CDR2 SYDVKM. The CDR3 loop spans 13 amino acids.

This sequence joins TRBV5-8 and TRBJ1-5, with TRBD1 identical over 7 bases. This CDR3 spans 15 amino acids. From germline, CDR1 is SGHTS and CDR2 YDEGEE. Losses at the gene ends were 3 bases for V and 2 bases for J; bases not matched to a gene: 5. CDR3 residues: CASSSRQGGNQPQHF. The CDR3 DNA is TGTGCCAGCAGCTCACGTCAGGGGGGCAATCAGCCCCAGCATTTT.

V and J are TRBV6-5 and TRBJ2-2; 7 bases are a match to TRBD1. CDR3 length equals 13 residues. Germline V gives CDR1 MNHEY, CDR2 SVGAGI. J was trimmed by 6 bases and V by 2 bases; bases with no gene match: 0. The CDR3 nucleotides read TGTGCCAGCAGTTACACAGGGGCCGGGGAGCTGTTTTTT. The encoded protein is CASSYTGAGELFF.

The chain combines TRBV5-1 with TRBJ2-1; TRBD2 aligns across 12 bases. Germline-derived CDR1 and CDR2 are SGHRS and YFSETQ. The CDR3 loop spans 15 amino acids. Losses at the gene ends were 9 bases for V and 3 bases for J; bases not matched to a gene: 7. CDR3 bases: TGCGCCACTCGACTAGCGGGAGATGACTACAATGAGCAGTTCTTC. Translating gives CATRLAGDDYNEQFF.

The chain uses TRBV30 and TRBJ1-3; D is perhaps TRBD1 (5 bases). The CDR3 runs 17 residues. Germline loops: CDR1 GTSNPN, CDR2 SVGIG (reference sequence). V gave up 2 bases and J gave up 0 bases, with 17 bases separating them. CDR3 coding DNA: TGTGCCTGGAGTTTTTTCTCGGGGGGGAGCTCTGGAAACACCATATATTTT. Its protein is CAWSFFSGGSSGNTIYF.

This chain links TRBV5-5 with TRBJ1-1; D remains unclear. Trimming removed 2 bases at V and 1 base at J, with 6 bases between. Germline V gene data show CDR1 as SGHKS and CDR2 as YYEKEE (reference sequence). CDR3 length equals 13 residues. The CDR3 sequence is CASSLKANTEAFF. The CDR3 region has the DNA TGTGCCAGCAGCTTAAAGGCGAACACTGAAGCTTTCTTT.

This chain joins TRBV28 and TRBJ2-7, with D maybe TRBD1 (5 bases). V was cut by 3 bases and J by 9 bases, with 15 bases left in between. There are 13 residues in the CDR3. Germline V CDR1 and CDR2: MDHEN, SYDVKM. The CDR3 reads CASSFRAGLVQYF. CDR3 coding DNA: TGTGCCAGCAGTTTCAGGGCCGGGCTGGTGCAGTACTTC. Based on the CDR3 plus reference TRBV28 and TRBJ2-7, the full variable domain is DVKVTQSSRYLVKRTGEKVFLECVQDMDHENMFWYRQDPGLGLRLIYFSYDVKMKEKGDIPEGYSVSREKKERFSLILESASTNQTSMYLCASSFRAGLVQYFGPGTRLTVT.

V and J are TRBV5-1 and TRBJ1-3; the D is unclear. Deletions cut 8 bases from V and 4 bases from J, with 13 bases between. In germline, CDR1 is SGHRS, CDR2 YFSETQ. The CDR3 is made up of 13 amino acids. CDR3 in amino acids: CASWGSSGNTIYF. CDR3 bases: TGCGCCAGTTGGGGAAGTTCGGGAAACACCATATATTTT.

The chain has TRBV10-3 and TRBJ1-6, with no clear D. CDR1 ENHRY and CDR2 SYGVKD come from the germline V gene. This CDR3 has 13 residues. Trimming left V 8 bases short and J 5 bases short, with 10 bases between. This CDR3 reads CAIRAQDNSPLHF. The CDR3 nucleotides read TGTGCCATCCGGGCCCAAGATAATTCACCCCTCCACTTT.

The V and J genes are TRBV4-2 and TRBJ2-2; possibly TRBD2 for D (5 bases). V lost 0 bases and J lost 6, with 14 bases in between. The V gene's germline CDR1 is LGHNA and CDR2 YNFKEQ. The CDR3 runs to 16 residues. CDR3 bases: TGTGCCAGCAGCCAAGAGGAGATATTGAGGGCCGGGGAGCTGTTTTTT. This gives the protein CASSQEEILRAGELFF.

The chain couples TRBV5-6 to TRBJ2-5, with TRBD2 identical over 14 bases. Germline loops: CDR1 SGHDT, CDR2 YYEEEE. This CDR3 region has 18 residues. V gave up 0 bases and J gave up 0 bases; unmatched junction bases: 4. The CDR3 sequence is CASSLGGLAGGYQETQYF. The CDR3 DNA is TGTGCCAGCAGCTTGGGTGGACTAGCGGGGGGATACCAAGAGACCCAGTACTTC.

The rearrangement uses TRBV20-1 and TRBJ1-6, with no clear D. This CDR3 has 14 residues. Trimming took off 3 bases at V and 6 bases at J, with 12 bases between the two ends. In germline, CDR1 is DFQATT, CDR2 SNEGSKA (reference sequence). This chain's CDR3 is CSASVQILNSPLHF. CDR3 DNA sequence: TGCAGTGCTAGTGTACAGATTCTTAATTCACCCCTCCACTTT.

The J gene is TRBJ2-5, the V gene TRBV28; D possibly corresponds to TRBD2 (5 bases). V shed 6 bases and J shed 5 bases, with 13 bases lying between them. The CDR3 has 13 residues. Germline V gene sequence: CDR1 MDHEN, CDR2 SYDVKM. The CDR3 DNA follows: TGTGCCAGCAGATCGGGGTTGCGTGAGACCCAGTACTTC. It yields the protein CASRSGLRETQYF.

The chain uses TRBV18 and TRBJ1-5; tentative D call: TRBD1 (5 bases). This CDR3 contains 15 residues. Trimming stripped 2 bases from V and 4 bases from J, with 12 bases between. Germline V CDR1 and CDR2: KGHSH, LQKENI. The DNA of the CDR3 is TGTGCCAGCTCACCAACGGGGGTTGGGAATCAGCCCCAGCATTTT. This gives the protein CASSPTGVGNQPQHF.

J is TRBJ2-5 and V is TRBV11-2; D is perhaps TRBD1 (5 bases). V was cut by 2 bases and J by 5 bases, with 15 bases left in between. From germline, CDR1 is SGHAT and CDR2 FQNNGV. The CDR3 runs to 15 residues. The chain's CDR3 is CASSLNVQAWETQYF. The CDR3, as DNA: TGTGCCAGCAGCTTAAACGTACAGGCGTGGGAGACCCAGTACTTC.

Only a few counts were recorded for this clone. The rearrangement links TRBV5-1 to TRBJ2-1, with 9 bases fitting TRBD2. The length of the CDR3 is 16 residues. CDR1 SGHRS and CDR2 YFSETQ come from the germline V gene. Trimming cost V 0 bases and J 6 bases; bases outside gene matches: 7. The CDR3: CASSLVPRREGNEQFF. DNA for the CDR3: TGCGCCAGCAGCTTGGTGCCTCGGCGGGAGGGCAATGAGCAGTTCTTC. The whole variable domain, remainder taken from reference TRBV5-1 and TRBJ2-1, is KAGVTQTPRYLIKTRGQQVTLSCSPISGHRSVSWYQQTPGQGLQFLFEYFSETQRNKGNFPGRFSGRQFSNSRSEMNVSTLELGDSALYLCASSLVPRREGNEQFFGPGTRLTVL.

The V and J genes are TRBV10-2 and TRBJ1-5; the match to TRBD1 covers 8 bases. The CDR3 consists of 15 residues. CDR1 is WSHSY and CDR2 is SAAADI in the germline V gene. After removal of 6 bases from V and 3 bases from J, the junction contained 7 bases not matched to a gene. CDR3 region: CASSDGTGNNQPQHF. CDR3 coding DNA: TGCGCCAGCAGCGACGGGACAGGAAACAATCAGCCCCAGCATTTT.

The chain joins TRBV28 to TRBJ2-1, with no clear D. The V gene's germline CDR1 is MDHEN and CDR2 SYDVKM. The CDR3 consists of 14 residues. The V gene lost 2 bases and the J gene lost 10 bases, with 15 bases spanning the gap. The CDR3 region is CASSLRLNHVEQFF. The CDR3 nucleotides are TGTGCCAGCAGTTTACGTCTCAACCATGTCGAGCAGTTCTTC.

V and J are TRBV5-4 and TRBJ1-2; no reliable D call. The V gene lost 3 bases and the J gene lost 6 bases, with 18 bases spanning the gap. This CDR3 is 15 amino acids long. The V gene's germline CDR1 is SGHNT and CDR2 YYREEE (reference sequence). CDR3 bases: TGTGCCAGCAGCTCCCCTGGTCGTACGGCAGATGGCTACACCTTC. It is translated as CASSSPGRTADGYTF. The full variable domain, rest sourced from reference TRBV5-4 and TRBJ1-2, is ETGVTQSPTHLIKTRGQQVTLRCSSQSGHNTVSWYQQALGQGPQFIFQYYREEENGRGNFPPRFSGLQFPNYSSELNVNALELDDSALYLCASSSPGRTADGYTFGSGTRLTVV.

This clone was detected only once. The chain carries TRBV28 and TRBJ1-5; no reliable D call. Per germline, CDR1 MDHEN and CDR2 SYDVKM. This CDR3 region has 18 residues. Trimming cost V 6 bases and J 1 base, with 22 bases left between them. This CDR3 is CASSPPSPGLGSNQPQHF. The CDR3 DNA follows: TGTGCCAGCAGCCCCCCCTCCCCCGGGCTGGGGAGCAATCAGCCCCAGCATTTT.

The CDR3 sequence is CASSPQGVSGEDTQYF. DNA for the CDR3: TGTGCCAGCAGCCCGCAGGGGGTTAGCGGGGAGGATACGCAGTATTTT. The J gene is TRBJ2-3, the V gene TRBV7-2; D is perhaps TRBD2 (8 bases). Trimming left V 5 bases short and J 6 bases short, with 21 bases between. Germline CDR1 is SGHTA and CDR2 is FQGNSA. The CDR3 has 16 residues.

This clone was seen only once. The chain has TRBV6-2 or TRBV6-3 and TRBJ2-3; D gene uncertain. Per the germline V gene, CDR1 is MNHEY and CDR2 is SVGEGT. V lost 4 bases to trimming and J lost 4 bases, with 9 bases between them. The CDR3 runs 13 residues. CDR3 nucleotide sequence: TGTGCCAGCAGTTTAATGGTCCCAGATACGCAGTATTTT. Amino acids: CASSLMVPDTQYF.

The V and J genes are TRBV19 and TRBJ2-5; 7 bases map to TRBD1. CDR1 and CDR2 from the germline V gene are LNHDA and SQIVND (reference sequence). Germline trimming cut 5 bases from V and 2 bases from J; bases unmatched to any gene: 8. This CDR3 is 15 amino acids long. The CDR3 DNA reads as TGTGCCAGTAGTTTTGACAGGGAGCGGCAAGAGACCCAGTACTTC. Its protein is CASSFDRERQETQYF.

The chain joins TRBV7-9 to TRBJ2-1; 7 bases map to TRBD1. Germline V gene lookup returns CDR1 SEHNR and CDR2 FQNEAQ (reference sequence). The junction had 9 bases not matched to a gene; V was cut back by 11 bases and J by 5 bases. This CDR3 is built from 13 residues. CDR3 bases: TGTGCCGGGCGACAGGGATCAAACAATGAGCAGTTCTTC. This codes for CAGRQGSNNEQFF.

The chain recombines TRBV3-1 (or the pseudogene TRBV3-2) with TRBJ1-1; D is unresolved. The CDR3 is 14 amino acids. Germline assignment: CDR1 LGHDT and CDR2 YNNKEL (reference sequence). V was cut by 1 base and J by 7 bases, with 13 bases left in between. CDR3 amino acids: CASSQGFARVEAFF. The CDR3 DNA reads as TGTGCCAGCAGCCAAGGTTTTGCTAGGGTTGAAGCTTTCTTT.

The V and J genes are TRBV18 and TRBJ2-1; possibly TRBD1 or TRBD2 for D (5 bases each). CDR1 KGHSH and CDR2 LQKENI come from the germline V gene. Trimming took off 7 bases at V and 6 bases at J, with 19 bases between the two ends. The CDR3 is made up of 15 amino acids. The CDR3 protein is CASCLGVLGTNEQFF. The CDR3 region has the DNA TGTGCCAGCTGCCTCGGTGTTTTAGGGACCAATGAGCAGTTCTTC.

The chain couples TRBV27 to TRBJ1-2; tentatively, D is TRBD1 (6 bases). The V gene lost 6 bases and the J gene lost 4 bases, with 18 bases spanning the gap. This CDR3 has 15 amino acids. Germline V gene lookup returns CDR1 MNHEY and CDR2 SMNVEV (reference sequence). The CDR3 sequence is CASRTTDRPSYGYTF. CDR3 bases: TGTGCCAGCAGGACCACCGACAGGCCGTCCTATGGCTACACCTTC.

This sequence joins TRBV28 and TRBJ1-1; D gene unclear. V was pared by 6 bases and J by 6 bases, with 8 bases between. Germline-derived CDR1 and CDR2 are MDHEN and SYDVKM. The CDR3 has 11 residues. The CDR3 coding sequence is TGTGCCAGCAGGGGGTTCGCTGAAGCTTTCTTT. Translated: CASRGFAEAFF.

The genes are TRBV4-3 and TRBJ2-6, with D uncertain. With 2 bases removed from V and 0 bases from J, the gap between germline ends came to 2 bases. CDR1 LGHNA and CDR2 YSLEER come from the germline V gene. The length of the CDR3 is 14 residues. The DNA of the CDR3 is TGCGCCAGCAGCCAAAGCTCTGGGGCCAACGTCCTGACTTTC. Amino acid sequence: CASSQSSGANVLTF.

J is TRBJ1-3 and V is TRBV6-5, with no clear D. This CDR3 is 12 amino acids long. Germline CDR1 reads MNHEY; CDR2 reads SVGAGI. The V end lost 0 bases, the J end lost 8 bases, and 5 bases lay between the germline ends. CDR3 protein: CASSYSRDTIYF. The CDR3 DNA reads TGTGCCAGCAGTTACTCCCGAGACACCATATATTTT.